Reported below is one T cell receptor beta chain. Sequencing was performed with immunoSEQ multiplex PCR; in TCRdb, only in-frame clones are kept and a portion is missing. The sample consists of about 58,000 clones, 85% to 95% of them appearing once. Germline CDR1 reads SGHRS; CDR2 reads YFSETQ. The V and J ends lost 5 bases and 2 bases respectively, with 14 bases between them. CDR3 size: 15 residues. This record belongs to a study of control samples from healthy donors and cancer patients. The chain is built from TRBV5-1 and TRBJ1-5; no definite D call. The TCR originated in a man aged 25-45 years in good health. The sequenced sample was blood. CDR3 DNA: TGCGCCAGCAGTTCCGATGGGATGGGCAATCAGCCCCAGCATTTT. Translating gives CASSSDGMGNQPQHF.